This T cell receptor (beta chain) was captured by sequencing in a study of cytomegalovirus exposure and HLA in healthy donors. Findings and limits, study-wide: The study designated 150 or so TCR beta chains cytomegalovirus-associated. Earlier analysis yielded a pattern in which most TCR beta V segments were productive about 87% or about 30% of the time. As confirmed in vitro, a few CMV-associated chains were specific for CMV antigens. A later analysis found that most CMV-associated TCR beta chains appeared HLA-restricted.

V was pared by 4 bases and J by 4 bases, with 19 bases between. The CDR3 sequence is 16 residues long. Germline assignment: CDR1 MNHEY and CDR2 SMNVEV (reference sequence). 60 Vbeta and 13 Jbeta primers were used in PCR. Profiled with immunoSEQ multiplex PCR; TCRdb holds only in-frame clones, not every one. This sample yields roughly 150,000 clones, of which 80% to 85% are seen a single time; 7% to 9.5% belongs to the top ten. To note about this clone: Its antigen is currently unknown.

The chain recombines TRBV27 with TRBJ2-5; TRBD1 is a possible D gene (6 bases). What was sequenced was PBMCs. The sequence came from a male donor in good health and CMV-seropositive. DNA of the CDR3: TGTGCCAGCAGTTCTATCGGCAGGGGTAACGGAGAGACCCAGTACTTC. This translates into CASSSIGRGNGETQYF.